This T cell receptor beta chain was captured by sequencing in a study of cytomegalovirus exposure and HLA in healthy donors. Whole-study results and caveats: Indistinguishable V segments, including TRBV6-2 and TRBV6-3, were excluded.

The CDR3 extends over 11 amino acids. After removal of 8 bases from V and 5 bases from J, the junction contained 3 bases not matched to a gene. Germline V gives CDR1 SGDLS, CDR2 YYNGEE. Amplification used 60 Vbeta primers and 13 Jbeta primers. Clones were sequenced by immunoSEQ multiplex PCR, and TCRdb holds only the in-frame ones, with some missing. The table has about 110,000 clones, about 76% seen once. A note on this clone: Antigen: not known.

As for the donors, each was a healthy bone marrow donor. This TCR was recovered from a man between 25 and 39 years old in good health and CMV-seropositive. The chain employs TRBV9 and TRBJ1-2; TRBD1 matches 7 bases. Sequencing was performed on PBMCs. For the CDR3, the DNA is TGTGCCAGTTCAGGGGGTTATGGCTACACCTTC. Its protein product is CASSGGYGYTF. The full variable domain, in which reference TRBV9 and TRBJ1-2 provide the parts outside the CDR3, is DSGVTQTPKHLITATGQRVTLRCSPRSGDLSVYWYQQSLDQGLQFLIQYYNGEERAKGNILERFSAQQFPDLHSELNLSSLELGDSALYFCASSGGYGYTFGSGTRLTVV.